The sequence of this TCR beta chain was determined in a study of cytomegalovirus exposure and HLA in healthy donors. Overall study context: Samples from HLA-typed donors yielded approximately 80 million unique TCRs in an early data release. The study, taken as a whole, reports: The study designated 164 TCR beta chains cytomegalovirus-associated. Analyzed later, association rates of TCRs varied across HLA loci, with DRB1 most and HLA-C fewest. For presence/absence analyses, sequencing depth was assumed to be roughly uniform across donors.

Germline CDR1 reads MNHNS; CDR2 reads SASEGT. The CDR3 contains 13 residues. The V and J ends lost 6 bases and 4 bases, in that order; junction bases with no gene match: 2. The PCR ran on 60 Vbeta and 13 Jbeta primers. The method was immunoSEQ multiplex PCR; TCRdb's version includes in-frame clones alone and lacks a portion of them. The table lists about 64,000 clones, approximately 60% of them singletons. Concerning this clone itself: Antigen unknown.

The V gene is TRBV6-1, the J gene TRBJ1-2; 10 nucleotides align to TRBD1. The source material was PBMCs. The source is a woman in her fifties or sixties in good health and CMV-seronegative. The CDR3 bases are TGTGCCAGCAGGGACAGGGGGAGCTATGGCTACACCTTC. Amino acid sequence: CASRDRGSYGYTF.